This TCR beta chain was captured by sequencing in a study of T-cell reconstitution after alpha-beta-depleted transplantation in children (dated by TCRdb to 2016 to 2018). Study-level background: Using TCR repertoire profiling, the study quantitatively followed how T-cell immune reconstitution unfolded in children after TCRalphabeta/CD19-depleted allogeneic hematopoietic cell transplantation. Study-wide findings and limitations: Over subsequent months, a decline in hyperexpanded clone frequencies was noted, and after one year, T-cell counts and TCRbeta diversity were mostly ascribed to newly produced T cells. In some patients, the high TCRbeta diversity seen at day 60 was put down to recipient T cells and intrathymic progenitors that had survived conditioning. The apparently early alphabetaT-cell count recovery about two months after transplant was reportedly dependent on only several hundred rapidly expanded clones derived from non-depleted graft cells.

A few counts support this clonotype. There is no known antigen for this receptor. Base quality data are lacking; no much larger clone is found one base away. In light of the paper, this sample's treatment or condition label describes: allogeneic hematopoietic cell transplantation with graft depleted of TCRalphabeta T cells and CD19 B cells. Transplant recipients were children who received TCRalphabeta/CD19-depleted allogeneic hematopoietic cell grafts. From its cysteine to its phenylalanine, the CDR3 spans 17 amino acids. Left in the record is the CDR3 DNA by itself, 51 bases read in frame from the first base. V drops 1 base and J drops 7 bases, leaving 20 bases in between. CDR1 is given as SGHTA and CDR2 as FQGTGA, both from the germline V gene. The protocol used for the library was PCR. Sequencing was performed on an Illumina HiSeq 2500. TCR library preparation used molecular barcoding, with unique molecular identifiers applied to normalize quantification of the TCRbeta repertoire. Through fastp at Q25 and MiXCR, TCRdb rebuilt clones from the public reads, retaining in-frame beta chains. Rows with a matching CDR3 protein are joined into one entry that keeps the most common DNA and genes. For this sample there are some 840,000 distinct CDR3 sequences; roughly 15% appear just once. Roughly 5% of the sample rests with the top ten.

Recombination linked TRBV7-3 to TRBJ2-1; the D gene lacks a confident call. This sample comprised PBMCs, mostly from graft donor cells, obtained 360 days after TCRalphabeta/CD19-depleted stem cell transplant. The clonotype comes from a male patient aged 10-17 years who had a stem cell transplant for acute lymphoblastic leukemia, so the T cells may come from the graft donor. The DNA sequence is as follows: TGTGCCAGCAGCTTAAGGGAACGGGCTAACTTACAGAATGAGCAGTTCTTC. Its protein reads: CASSLRERANLQNEQFF.